What follows describes a single T cell receptor (beta chain). This sample is drawn from a study of Tregs in tolerant kidney transplant recipients. V lost 3 bases and J lost 8; bases outside the gene matches: 14. Germline CDR1 KGHSH, CDR2 LQKENI. The CDR3 is 16 residues long. Related graft donors supplied nonmyeloablative bone marrow transplants, and mixed chimerism was transient. This table comes from immunoSEQ multiplex PCR, and its TCRdb copy is limited to in-frame clones, with some not included. The table lists 20,000 to 25,000 clones, over 75% of them singletons, with 25% in the top ten. Material: CD8+ T cells from blood (PBMCs), obtained 6 months after the transplant. This TCR came from a human patient who received a combined kidney and bone marrow transplant. Some T cells may be graft donor cells. The V gene is TRBV18, the J gene TRBJ1-2; 8 bases agree with TRBD1. CDR3 in amino acids: CASSPGVHNRGSGYTF. The CDR3, as DNA: TGTGCCAGCTCACCGGGGGTGCACAACAGGGGGTCGGGCTACACCTTC.